A single sample is the source of the 3 T cell receptor beta chains below, sequenced in a study of blood T cell repertoires in COVID-19 (dated by TCRdb to 2018 to 2021). The library was built by means of the immunoSEQ multiplex PCR assay. The source is immuneACCESS, and TCRdb retained only in-frame sequences with V and J called. Part of the clones is not carried over; for the studies checked, unresolved V genes explain less than half of this, and the remainder is unexplained. The sample table records 160,000 or so clones; 87% of these occur just once. The top ten clonotypes cover roughly 3.9% of the sample. Sequencing was done on a sample of peripheral blood. These receptors were obtained from a woman in her sixties or seventies who had recovered from COVID-19.

The CDR3 DNA sequence: TGTGCCAGCAGTTCGTTTACTGACAGGCGAACTAACTATGGCTACACCTTC. This codes for CASSSFTDRRTNYGYTF. This chain uses TRBV27 with TRBJ1-2; a possible D gene is TRBD1 (6 bases). Per the germline V gene, CDR1 is MNHEY and CDR2 is SMNVEV (reference sequence). V lost 4 bases, J lost 0 bases, and 18 bases lay in between. This CDR3 comprises 17 residues.

The chain employs TRBV4-3 and TRBJ2-3, with 12 bases matching TRBD2. The CDR3 runs to 17 residues. Germline CDR1 reads LGHNA; CDR2 reads YSLEER. Germline trimming cut 2 bases from V and 0 bases from J; bases unmatched to any gene: 3. CDR3 DNA sequence: TGCGCCAGCAGCCAATCTAGCGGGGGGGTCAGCACAGATACGCAGTATTTT. Translation: CASSQSSGGVSTDTQYF.

The chain carries TRBV5-1 and TRBJ1-3; 10 bases fit TRBD1. The CDR3 spans 18 residues. CDR1 is SGHRS and CDR2 is YFSETQ in the germline V gene. Trimming removed 4 bases from V and 0 bases from J; junction bases left unmatched: 10. CDR3 sequence: CASSPALGQGLSGNTIYF. The CDR3 coding sequence is TGCGCCAGCAGCCCTGCTTTGGGACAGGGGCTCTCTGGAAACACCATATATTTT.